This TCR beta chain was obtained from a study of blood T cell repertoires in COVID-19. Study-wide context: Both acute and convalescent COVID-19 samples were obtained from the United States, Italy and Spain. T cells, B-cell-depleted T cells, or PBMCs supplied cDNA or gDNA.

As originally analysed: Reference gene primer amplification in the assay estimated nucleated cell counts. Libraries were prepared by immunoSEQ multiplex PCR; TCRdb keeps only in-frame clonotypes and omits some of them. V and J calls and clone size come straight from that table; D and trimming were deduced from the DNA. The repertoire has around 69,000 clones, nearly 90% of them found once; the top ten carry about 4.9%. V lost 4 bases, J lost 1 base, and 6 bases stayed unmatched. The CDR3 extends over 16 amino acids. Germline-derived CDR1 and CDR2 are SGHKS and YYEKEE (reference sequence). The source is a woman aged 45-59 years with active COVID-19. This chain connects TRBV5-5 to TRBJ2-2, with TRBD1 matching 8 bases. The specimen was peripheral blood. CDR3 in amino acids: CASSQGQARNTGELFF. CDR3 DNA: TGTGCCAGCAGCCAGGGACAGGCCAGGAACACCGGGGAGCTGTTTTTT.